Given below is one T cell receptor (beta chain) in context. The data belong to a study of blood T cell repertoires in COVID-19. Study-wide background: Donors in the United States, Italy and Spain gave samples during acute or convalescent COVID-19. The cDNA or gDNA used as material had been derived from T cells, B-cell-depleted T cells, or PBMCs.

V gave up 8 bases and J gave up 5 bases; unmatched junction bases: 7. This CDR3 contains 14 residues. Germline lookup yields CDR1 MRHNA and CDR2 SNTAGT. Repertoires were generated with immunoSEQ multiplex PCR, while TCRdb's copy carries only in-frame clones and drops some. The data show fewer than 350,000 clones, around 81% seen once. The source material was peripheral blood. The genes are TRBV6-4 and TRBJ2-3; the match to TRBD2 covers 10 bases. This TCR derives from a woman in her forties or fifties with active or convalescent COVID-19. The CDR3 nucleotides read TGTGCCAGCGCTCTAGCGGGAGAGGGAGATACGCAGTATTTT. This encodes CASALAGEGDTQYF.